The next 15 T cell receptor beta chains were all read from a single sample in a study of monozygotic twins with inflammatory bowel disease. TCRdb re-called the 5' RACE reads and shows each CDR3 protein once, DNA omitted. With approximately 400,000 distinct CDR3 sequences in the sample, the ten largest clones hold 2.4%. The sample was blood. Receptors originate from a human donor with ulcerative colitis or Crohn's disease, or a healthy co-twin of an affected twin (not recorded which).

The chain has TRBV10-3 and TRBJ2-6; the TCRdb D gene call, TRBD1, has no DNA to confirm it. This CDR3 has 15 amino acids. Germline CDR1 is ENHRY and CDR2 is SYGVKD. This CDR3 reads CATRDIHSGANVLTF.

Here the CDR3 reads CASSQGTGSDTQYF. This rearrangement joins TRBV28 to TRBJ2-3; absent DNA, TCRdb's TRBD1 call cannot be checked. CDR3 length equals 14 residues. Germline lookup yields CDR1 MDHEN and CDR2 SYDVKM.

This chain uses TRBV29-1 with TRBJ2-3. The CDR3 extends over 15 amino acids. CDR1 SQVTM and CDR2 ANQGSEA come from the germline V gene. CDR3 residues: CSVVIGSTSTDTQYF.

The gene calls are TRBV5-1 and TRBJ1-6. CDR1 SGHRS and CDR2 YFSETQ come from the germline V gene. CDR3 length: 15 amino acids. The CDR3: CASSLVGSYNSPLHF.

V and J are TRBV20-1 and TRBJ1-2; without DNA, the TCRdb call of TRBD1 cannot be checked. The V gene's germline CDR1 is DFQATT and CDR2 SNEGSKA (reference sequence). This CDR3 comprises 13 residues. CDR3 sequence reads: CSARKRQGYGYTF.

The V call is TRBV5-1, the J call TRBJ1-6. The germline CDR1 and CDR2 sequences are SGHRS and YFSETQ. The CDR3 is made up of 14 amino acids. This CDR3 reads CASSPDGSNSPLHF.

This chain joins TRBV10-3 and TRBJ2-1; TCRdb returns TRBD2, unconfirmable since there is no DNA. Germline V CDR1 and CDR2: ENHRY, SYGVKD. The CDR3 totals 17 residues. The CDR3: CAIRSSGFPSSYNEQFF.

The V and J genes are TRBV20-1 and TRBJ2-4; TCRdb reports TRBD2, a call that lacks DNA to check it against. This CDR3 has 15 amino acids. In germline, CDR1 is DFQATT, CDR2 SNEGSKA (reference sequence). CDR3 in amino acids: CSARQIAGAKNIQYF.

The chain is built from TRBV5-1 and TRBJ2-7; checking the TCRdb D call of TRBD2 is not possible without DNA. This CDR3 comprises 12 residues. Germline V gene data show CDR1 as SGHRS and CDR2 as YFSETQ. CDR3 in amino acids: CASSPTNGRQYF.

The CDR3 spells CASSLDRPSRAPLHF. The chain joins TRBV7-8 to TRBJ1-6; there is no DNA to check the TCRdb D call of TRBD1. The CDR3 is 15 amino acids. Per germline, CDR1 SGHVS and CDR2 FQNEAQ.

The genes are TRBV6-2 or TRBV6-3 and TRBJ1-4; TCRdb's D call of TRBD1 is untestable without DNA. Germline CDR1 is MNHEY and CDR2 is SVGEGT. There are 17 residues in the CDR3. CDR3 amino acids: CASSYGGQPATNEKLFF.

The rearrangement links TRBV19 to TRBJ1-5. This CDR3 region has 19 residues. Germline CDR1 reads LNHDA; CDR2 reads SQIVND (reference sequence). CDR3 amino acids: CASSIGTVWGDSGNQPQHF.

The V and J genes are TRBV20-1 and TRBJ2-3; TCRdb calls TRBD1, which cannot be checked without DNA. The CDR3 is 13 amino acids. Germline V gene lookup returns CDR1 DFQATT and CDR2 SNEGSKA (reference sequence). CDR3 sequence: CSATTGGGDTQYF.

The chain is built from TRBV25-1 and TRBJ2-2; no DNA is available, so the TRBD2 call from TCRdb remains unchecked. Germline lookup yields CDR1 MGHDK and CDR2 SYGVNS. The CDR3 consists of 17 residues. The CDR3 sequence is CASSEFRTSLNTGELFF.

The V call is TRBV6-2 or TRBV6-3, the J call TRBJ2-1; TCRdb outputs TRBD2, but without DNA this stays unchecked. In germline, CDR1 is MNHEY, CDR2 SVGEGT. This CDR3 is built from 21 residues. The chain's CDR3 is CASSPLGPGLAGTSSYNEQFF.